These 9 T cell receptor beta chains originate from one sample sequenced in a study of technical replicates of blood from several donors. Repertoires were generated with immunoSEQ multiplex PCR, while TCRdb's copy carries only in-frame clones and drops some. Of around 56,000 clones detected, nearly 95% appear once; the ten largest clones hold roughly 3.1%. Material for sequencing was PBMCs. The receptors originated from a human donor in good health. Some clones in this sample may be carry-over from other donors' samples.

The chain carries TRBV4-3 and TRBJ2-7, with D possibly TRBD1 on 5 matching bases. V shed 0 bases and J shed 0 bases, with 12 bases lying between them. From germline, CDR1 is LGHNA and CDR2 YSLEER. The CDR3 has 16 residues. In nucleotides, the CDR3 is TGCGCCAGCAGCCAAGATCGTACAGGTGACTCCTACGAGCAGTACTTC. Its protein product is CASSQDRTGDSYEQYF.

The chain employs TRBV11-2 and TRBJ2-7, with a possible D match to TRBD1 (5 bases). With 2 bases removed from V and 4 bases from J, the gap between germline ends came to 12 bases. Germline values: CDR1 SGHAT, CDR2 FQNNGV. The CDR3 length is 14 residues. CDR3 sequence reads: CASSLSAGRYEQYF. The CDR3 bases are TGTGCCAGCAGCTTATCGGCAGGGCGGTACGAGCAGTACTTC.

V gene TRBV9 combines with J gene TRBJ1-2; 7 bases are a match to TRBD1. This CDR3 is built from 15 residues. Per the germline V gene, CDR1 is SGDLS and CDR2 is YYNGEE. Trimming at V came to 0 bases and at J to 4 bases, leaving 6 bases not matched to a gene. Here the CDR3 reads CASSVGQTGFYGYTF. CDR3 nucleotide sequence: TGTGCCAGCAGCGTAGGTCAGACAGGGTTCTATGGCTACACCTTC.

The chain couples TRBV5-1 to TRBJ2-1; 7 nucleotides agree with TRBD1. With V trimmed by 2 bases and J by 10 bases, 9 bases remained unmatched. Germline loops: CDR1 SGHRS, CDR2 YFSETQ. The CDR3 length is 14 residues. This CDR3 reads CASSFWTGLGEQFF. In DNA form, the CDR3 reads TGCGCCAGCAGCTTCTGGACAGGCCTAGGGGAGCAGTTCTTC.

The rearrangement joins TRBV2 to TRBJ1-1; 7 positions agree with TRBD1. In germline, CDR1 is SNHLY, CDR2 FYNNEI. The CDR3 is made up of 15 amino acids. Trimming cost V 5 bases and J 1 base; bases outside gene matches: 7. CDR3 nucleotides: TGTGCCAGCAGTACTCTCAGGGGGAAGAACACTGAAGCTTTCTTT. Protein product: CASSTLRGKNTEAFF.

The chain's CDR3 is CASSFYLETQYF. For the CDR3, the DNA is TGTGCCAGCAGTTTTTATTTGGAGACCCAGTACTTC. The rearrangement uses TRBV5-4 and TRBJ2-5; no clear D gene. Deletions cut 5 bases from V and 5 bases from J, with 10 bases between. Germline V gene lookup returns CDR1 SGHNT and CDR2 YYREEE (reference sequence). This CDR3 comprises 12 residues.

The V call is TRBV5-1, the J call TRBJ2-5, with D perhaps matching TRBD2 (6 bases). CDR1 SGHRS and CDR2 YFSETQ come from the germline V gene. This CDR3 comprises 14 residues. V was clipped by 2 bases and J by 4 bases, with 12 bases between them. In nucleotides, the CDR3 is TGCGCCAGCAGCTTAACTGGAGGGCGAGAGACCCAGTACTTC. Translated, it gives CASSLTGGRETQYF.

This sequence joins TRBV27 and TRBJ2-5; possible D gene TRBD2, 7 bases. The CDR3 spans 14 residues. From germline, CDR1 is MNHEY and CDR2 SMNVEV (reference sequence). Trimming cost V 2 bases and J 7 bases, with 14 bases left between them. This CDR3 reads CASSLIGGAGTQYF. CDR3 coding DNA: TGTGCCAGCAGTTTAATTGGGGGGGCTGGGACCCAGTACTTC.

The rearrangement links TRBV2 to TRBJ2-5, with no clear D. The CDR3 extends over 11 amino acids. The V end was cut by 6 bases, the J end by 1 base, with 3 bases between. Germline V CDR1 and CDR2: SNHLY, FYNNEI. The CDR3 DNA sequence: TGTGCCAGCAGGGCCCAAGAGACCCAGTACTTC. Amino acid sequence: CASRAQETQYF.